This T cell receptor beta chain was retrieved from a study of T cell repertoires in cytomegalovirus infection. About the study: CMV epitopes, recently identified HLA-C-restricted and well-studied HLA-B-restricted, were used. Public signatures in TCR beta pointed to CMV infection and matching HLA type. Study observations and caveats: HLA-C-restricted CMV-specific TCR beta clonotypes were dominant in the ex vivo response. Cumulative public TCR beta family frequency identified carriers of CMV plus the relevant HLA.

This clonotype was counted only a few times. Its antigen remains unidentified. A single record per CDR3 protein comes from TCRdb applying MiXCR to the reads. The sample lists some 350,000 distinct CDR3 sequences; roughly 28% were seen once. V was cut by 0 bases and J by 0 bases, with 15 bases left in between. Germline CDR1 is DFQATT and CDR2 is SNEGSKA (reference sequence). This CDR3 region has 17 residues. This sequence was found in a human donor in good health (CMV status not recorded). Some clones in this sample may be carry-over from other donors' samples. This rearrangement joins TRBV20-1 to TRBJ2-1, with a tentative D call TRBD2 (7 bases). The sample here was cultured PBMCs, taken from culture after CMV antigen stimulation. CDR3 bases: TGCAGTGCTAGAGATCTAGGGGGGAGGGTCTCCTACAATGAGCAGTTCTTC. Translation: CSARDLGGRVSYNEQFF.